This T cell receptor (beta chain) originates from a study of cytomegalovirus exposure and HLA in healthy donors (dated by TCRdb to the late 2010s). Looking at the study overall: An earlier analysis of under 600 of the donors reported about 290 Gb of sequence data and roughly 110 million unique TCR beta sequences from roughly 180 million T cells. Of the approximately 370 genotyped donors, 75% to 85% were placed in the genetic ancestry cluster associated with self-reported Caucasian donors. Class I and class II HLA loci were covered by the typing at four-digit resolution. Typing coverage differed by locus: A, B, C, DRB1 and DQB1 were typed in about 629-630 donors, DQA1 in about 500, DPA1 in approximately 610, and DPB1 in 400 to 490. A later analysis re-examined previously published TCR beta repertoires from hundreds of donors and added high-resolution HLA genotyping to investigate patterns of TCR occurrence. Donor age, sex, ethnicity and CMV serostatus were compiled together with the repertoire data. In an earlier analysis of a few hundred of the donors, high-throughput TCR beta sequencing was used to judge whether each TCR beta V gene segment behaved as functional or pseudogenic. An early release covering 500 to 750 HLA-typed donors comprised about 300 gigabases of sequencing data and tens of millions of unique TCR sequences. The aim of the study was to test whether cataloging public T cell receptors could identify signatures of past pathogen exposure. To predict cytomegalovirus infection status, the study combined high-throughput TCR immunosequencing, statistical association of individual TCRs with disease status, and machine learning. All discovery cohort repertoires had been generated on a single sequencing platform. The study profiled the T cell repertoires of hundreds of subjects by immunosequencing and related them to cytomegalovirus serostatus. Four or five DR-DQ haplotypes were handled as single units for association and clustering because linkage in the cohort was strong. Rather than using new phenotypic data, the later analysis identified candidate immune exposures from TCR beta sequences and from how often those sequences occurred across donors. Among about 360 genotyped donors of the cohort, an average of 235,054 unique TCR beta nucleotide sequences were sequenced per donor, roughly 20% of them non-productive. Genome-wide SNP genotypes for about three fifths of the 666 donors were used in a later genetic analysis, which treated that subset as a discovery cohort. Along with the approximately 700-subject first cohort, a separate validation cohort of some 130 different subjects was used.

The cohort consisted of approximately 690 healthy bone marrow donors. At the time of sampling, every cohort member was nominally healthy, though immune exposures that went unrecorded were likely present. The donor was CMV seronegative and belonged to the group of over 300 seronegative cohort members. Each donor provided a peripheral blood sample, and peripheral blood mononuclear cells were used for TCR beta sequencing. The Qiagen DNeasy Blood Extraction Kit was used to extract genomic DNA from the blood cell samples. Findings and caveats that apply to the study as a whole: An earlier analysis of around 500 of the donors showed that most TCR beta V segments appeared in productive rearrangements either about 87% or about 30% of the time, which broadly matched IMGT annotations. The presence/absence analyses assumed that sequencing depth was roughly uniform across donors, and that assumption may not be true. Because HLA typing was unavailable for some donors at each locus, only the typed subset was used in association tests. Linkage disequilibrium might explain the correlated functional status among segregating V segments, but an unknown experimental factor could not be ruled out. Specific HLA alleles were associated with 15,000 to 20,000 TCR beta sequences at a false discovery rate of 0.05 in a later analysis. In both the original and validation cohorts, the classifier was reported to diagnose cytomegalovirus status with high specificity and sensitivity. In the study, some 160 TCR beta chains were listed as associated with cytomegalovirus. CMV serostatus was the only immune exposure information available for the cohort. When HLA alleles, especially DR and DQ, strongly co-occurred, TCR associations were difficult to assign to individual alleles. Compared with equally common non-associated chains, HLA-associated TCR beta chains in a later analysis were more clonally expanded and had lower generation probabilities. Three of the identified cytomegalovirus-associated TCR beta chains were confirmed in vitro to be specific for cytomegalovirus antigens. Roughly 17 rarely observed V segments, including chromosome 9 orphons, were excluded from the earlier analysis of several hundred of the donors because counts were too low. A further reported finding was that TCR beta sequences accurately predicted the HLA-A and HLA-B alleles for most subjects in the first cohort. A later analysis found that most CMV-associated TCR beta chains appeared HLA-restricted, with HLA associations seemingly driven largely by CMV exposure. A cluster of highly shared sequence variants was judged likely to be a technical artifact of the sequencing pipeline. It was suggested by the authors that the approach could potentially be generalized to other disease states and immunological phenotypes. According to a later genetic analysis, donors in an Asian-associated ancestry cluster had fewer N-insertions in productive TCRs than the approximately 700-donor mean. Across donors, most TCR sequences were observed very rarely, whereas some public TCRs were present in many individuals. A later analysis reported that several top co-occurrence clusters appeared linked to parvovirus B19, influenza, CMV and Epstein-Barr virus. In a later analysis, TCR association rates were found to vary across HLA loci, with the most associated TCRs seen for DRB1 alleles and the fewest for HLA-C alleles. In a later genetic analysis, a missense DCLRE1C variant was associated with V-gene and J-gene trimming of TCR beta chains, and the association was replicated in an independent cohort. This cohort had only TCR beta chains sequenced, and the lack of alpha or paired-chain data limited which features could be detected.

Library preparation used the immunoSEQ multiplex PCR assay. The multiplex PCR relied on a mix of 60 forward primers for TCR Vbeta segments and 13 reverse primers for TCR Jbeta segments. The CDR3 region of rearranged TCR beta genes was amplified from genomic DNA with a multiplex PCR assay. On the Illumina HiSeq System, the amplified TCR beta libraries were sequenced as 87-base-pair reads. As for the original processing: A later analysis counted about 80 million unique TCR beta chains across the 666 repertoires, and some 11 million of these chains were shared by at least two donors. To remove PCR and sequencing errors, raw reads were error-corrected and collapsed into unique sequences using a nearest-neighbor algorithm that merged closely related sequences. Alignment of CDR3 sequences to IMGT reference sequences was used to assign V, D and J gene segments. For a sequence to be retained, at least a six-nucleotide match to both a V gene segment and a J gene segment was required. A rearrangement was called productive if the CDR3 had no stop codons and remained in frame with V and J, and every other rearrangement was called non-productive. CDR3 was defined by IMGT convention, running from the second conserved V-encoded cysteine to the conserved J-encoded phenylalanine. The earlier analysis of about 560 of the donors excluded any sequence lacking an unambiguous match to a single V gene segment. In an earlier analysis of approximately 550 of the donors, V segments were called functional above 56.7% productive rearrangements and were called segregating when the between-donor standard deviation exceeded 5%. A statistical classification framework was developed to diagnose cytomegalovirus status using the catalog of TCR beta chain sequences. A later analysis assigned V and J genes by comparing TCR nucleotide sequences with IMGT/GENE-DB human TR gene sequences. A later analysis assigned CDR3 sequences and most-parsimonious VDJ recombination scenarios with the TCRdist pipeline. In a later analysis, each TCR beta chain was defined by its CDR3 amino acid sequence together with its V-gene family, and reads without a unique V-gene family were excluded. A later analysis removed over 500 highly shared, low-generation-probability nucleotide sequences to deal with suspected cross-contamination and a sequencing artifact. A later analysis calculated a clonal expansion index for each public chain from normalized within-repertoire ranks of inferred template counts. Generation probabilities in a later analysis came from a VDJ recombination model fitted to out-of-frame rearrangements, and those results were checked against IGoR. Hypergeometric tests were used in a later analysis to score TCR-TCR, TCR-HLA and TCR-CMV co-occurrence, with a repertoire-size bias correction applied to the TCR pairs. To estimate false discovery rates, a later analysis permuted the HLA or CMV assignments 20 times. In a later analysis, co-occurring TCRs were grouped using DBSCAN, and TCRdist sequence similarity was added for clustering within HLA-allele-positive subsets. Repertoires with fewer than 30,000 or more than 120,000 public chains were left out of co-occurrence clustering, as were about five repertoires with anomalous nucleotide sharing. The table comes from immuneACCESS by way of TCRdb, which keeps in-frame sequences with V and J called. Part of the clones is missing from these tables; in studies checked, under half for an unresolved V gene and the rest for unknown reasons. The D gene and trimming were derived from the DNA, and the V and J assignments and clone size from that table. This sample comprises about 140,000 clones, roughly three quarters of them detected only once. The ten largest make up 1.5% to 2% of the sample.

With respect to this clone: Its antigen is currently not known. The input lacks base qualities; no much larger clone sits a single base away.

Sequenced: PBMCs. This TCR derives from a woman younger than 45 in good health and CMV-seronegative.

The nucleotides read TGTGCCAGCAGCGTAGGACAGCACAATGAGCAGTTCTTC. Translated, it reads CASSVGQHNEQFF. Here the chain combines TRBV9 and TRBJ2-1; TRBD1 is possibly the D segment (5 matching bases). Reading from cysteine to phenylalanine, the CDR3 counts 13 amino acids. The retained sequence is limited to the CDR3, 39 bases, with the frame set at the first base. CDR1 and CDR2 are read off the germline V gene as SGDLS and YYNGEE. At the junction V is shortened by 0 bases and J by 5 bases, with 6 bases in between.